This TCR beta chain derives from a study of vaccination and CD4 T cells after COVID-19. Study as a whole: Control wells got either CEFX epitopes, HIV-1 Nef peptides, or no peptide at all.

Findings of the study overall: Spike mono-reactivity was evident in 304 of the 307 vaccine-specific clones derived from convalescent patients.

This CDR3 spans 16 amino acids. CDR1 is SGHRS and CDR2 is YFSETQ in the germline V gene. The ends lost 2 bases at V and 0 bases at J; junction bases unmatched: 5. Note on this clonotype: What it binds is unknown.

The treatment: approximately 9-day PBMC culture with coronavirus spike peptide pools or control peptides (ViraFEST assay). Cultured CD4+ T-cell DNA underwent Oncomine TCR Beta short-read sequencing. Each CDR3 protein gets one entry after TCRdb re-called the PCR reads with MiXCR. The data hold 14,000 or so distinct CDR3 sequences, with about 60% observed a single time. This chain joins TRBV5-1 and TRBJ2-3, with 8 bases identical to TRBD2. This sequence was found in a human donor who had recovered from COVID-19. The sequencing input was CD4+ T cells from blood, cultured in vitro. The CDR3 nucleotides are TGCGCCAGCAGCTTTTCCGCTAGCGGGAGCACAGATACGCAGTATTTT. It codes for CASSFSASGSTDTQYF.